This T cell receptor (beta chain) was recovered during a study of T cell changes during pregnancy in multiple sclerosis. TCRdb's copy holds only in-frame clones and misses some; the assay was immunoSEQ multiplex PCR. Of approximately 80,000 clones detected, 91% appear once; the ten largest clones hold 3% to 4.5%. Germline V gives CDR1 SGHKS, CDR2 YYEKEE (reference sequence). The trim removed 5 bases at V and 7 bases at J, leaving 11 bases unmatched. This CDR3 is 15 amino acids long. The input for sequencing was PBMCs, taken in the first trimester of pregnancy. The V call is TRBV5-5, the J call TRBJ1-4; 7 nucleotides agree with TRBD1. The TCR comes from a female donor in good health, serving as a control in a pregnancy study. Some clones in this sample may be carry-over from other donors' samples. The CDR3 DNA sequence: TGTGCCAGCAGGGTAGAACAGGGGCTATTTGAAAAACTGTTTTTT. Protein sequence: CASRVEQGLFEKLFF.